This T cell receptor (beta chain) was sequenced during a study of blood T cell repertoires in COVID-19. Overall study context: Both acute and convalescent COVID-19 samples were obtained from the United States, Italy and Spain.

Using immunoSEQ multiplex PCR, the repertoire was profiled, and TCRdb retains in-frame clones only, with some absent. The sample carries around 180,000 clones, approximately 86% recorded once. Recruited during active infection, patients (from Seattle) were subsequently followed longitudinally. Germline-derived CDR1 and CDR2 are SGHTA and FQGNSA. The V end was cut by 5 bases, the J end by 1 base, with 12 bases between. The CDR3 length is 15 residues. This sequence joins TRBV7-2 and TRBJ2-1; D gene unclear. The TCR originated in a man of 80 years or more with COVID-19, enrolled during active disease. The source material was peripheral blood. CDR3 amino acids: CASSARIGSYNEQFF. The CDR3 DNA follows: TGTGCCAGCAGCGCCAGGATCGGTTCCTACAATGAGCAGTTCTTC.